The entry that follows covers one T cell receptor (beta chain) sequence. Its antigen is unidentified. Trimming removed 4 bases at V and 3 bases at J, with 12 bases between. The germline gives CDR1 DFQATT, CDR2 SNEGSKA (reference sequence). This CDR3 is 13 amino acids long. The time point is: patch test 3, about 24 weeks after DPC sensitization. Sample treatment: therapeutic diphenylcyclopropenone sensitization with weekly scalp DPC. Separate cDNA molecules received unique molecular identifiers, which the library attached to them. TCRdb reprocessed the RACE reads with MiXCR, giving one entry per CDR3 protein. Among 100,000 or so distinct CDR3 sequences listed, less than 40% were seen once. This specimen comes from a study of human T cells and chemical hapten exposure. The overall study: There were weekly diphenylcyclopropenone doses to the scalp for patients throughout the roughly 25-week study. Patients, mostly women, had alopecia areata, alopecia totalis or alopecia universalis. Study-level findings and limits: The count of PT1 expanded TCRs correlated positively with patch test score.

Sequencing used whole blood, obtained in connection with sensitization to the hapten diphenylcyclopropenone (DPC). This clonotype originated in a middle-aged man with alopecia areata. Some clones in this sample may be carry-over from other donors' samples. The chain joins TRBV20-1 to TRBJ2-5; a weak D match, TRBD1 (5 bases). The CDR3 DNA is TGCAGTGCTATACAGGTACCGGAAGAGACCCAGTACTTC. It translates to CSAIQVPEETQYF.